The clone carrying this T cell receptor (beta chain) was detected only once. Its antigen is not known. The sample is drawn from a study of shared clonotypes between healthy human individuals. Healthy HIV-negative adults without recent acute infections or vaccinations served as donors. Within Nashville, Tennessee resided all donors, each a Caucasian adult. Each sorted subset replicate got 200 ng genomic DNA, tens of thousands of genomes. TCRdb keeps only in-frame clones here, not all; method: immunoSEQ multiplex PCR. The sample contains roughly 640,000 clones, 95% to 98% of which appear only once. CDR3 length: 14 residues. CDR1 is SGHNT, CDR2 YYREEE, per germline (reference sequence). V dropped 3 bases and J dropped 6; count of bases not matched to a gene: 5. Study-level results: Few donors restricted represented genetic and exposure-history diversity.

V and J are TRBV5-4 and TRBJ1-4; 7 bases are a match to TRBD1. The clonotype originates from a woman aged 25 to 39 in good health. Input material: naive CD4+ T cells sorted from blood. Subset: CD45RA+ positively selected. Written as DNA, the CDR3 is TGTGCCAGCAGCTCGGACAGGAGTTATGAAAAACTGTTTTTT. Translating gives CASSSDRSYEKLFF.